This T cell receptor (beta chain) derives from a study of T cells in Graves' hyperthyroidism and ophthalmopathy. Patients affected by ophthalmopathy presented a Clinical Activity Score of at least 3, a NOSPECS grade of at least 4, and disease duration below 3 months. Lactation, pregnancy, other autoimmune disease or uncontrolled infection excluded patients. This clonotype has a count of ten or more. Its antigen remains unidentified. Between the trimmed V and J ends, which lost 5 bases and 2 bases, there was a span of 9 bases. The length of the CDR3 is 13 residues. The CDR3 regions of TCR beta were amplified from RNA transcripts. HTBI primers were the set used in a first-round RT-PCR of the TCR CDR3. TCRdb used MiXCR to reprocess the multiplex PCR reads, holding one entry per CDR3 protein. The data contain about 250,000 distinct CDR3 sequences, approximately 24% of them singletons. Regarding the study as a whole: Most expanded thyroid clonotypes above 0.001 also appeared in blood.

J is TRBJ1-2 and V is TRBV12-3 or TRBV12-4; D gene uncertain. The sequencing sample was made of blood. This receptor was identified in a woman in her thirties or forties with Graves' ophthalmopathy. CDR3 nucleotides: TGTGCCAGCAGTCCCACGCAGAACTATGGCTACACCTTC. Translating it yields CASSPTQNYGYTF.